The clone carrying this T cell receptor beta chain was picked up many times. As to time point: newly diagnosed GD, antithyroid drugs for less than 3 months. Scientists built the TCR library using RNA that was extracted from PBMCs. These data originate in a study of regulatory T cells in long-lasting Graves disease. Both iRepertoire HTBI primers and Arm-PCR of CDR3 regions were used to build the TCR beta libraries. TCRdb used MiXCR to reprocess the multiplex PCR reads, holding one entry per CDR3 protein. The profile covers 500,000 or so distinct CDR3 sequences, with 14% appearing a single time and 17% taken by the ten largest. These data also featured in a second study, about T cells in Graves' hyperthyroidism and ophthalmopathy. That report notes: Graves' hyperthyroidism without ophthalmopathy progression within 18 months was termed stable. Diagnoses used clinical symptoms, serum thyroxine and TRAb, thyroid ultrasound and orbital computed tomography. HTBI primers were employed in a first-round RT-PCR of the TCR CDR3. The majority of expanded thyroid clonotypes above 0.001 also appeared in blood.

This sample comprised peripheral blood mononuclear cells (PBMCs), obtained at new diagnosis, from a patient treated with antithyroid drugs. The sequence was obtained from a woman in her 50s with Graves disease.

CDR3 coding DNA: TGTGCCAGCAGCGCAACAGGGACAGATACGCAGTATTTT. Protein sequence: CASSATGTDTQYF. V usage is TRBV11-2 and J usage is TRBJ2-3; D perhaps matches TRBD1 (6 bases). The V and J ends lost 5 bases and 3 bases respectively, with 9 bases between them. Germline V lookup: CDR1 SGHAT, CDR2 FQNNGV. The CDR3 spans 13 residues.